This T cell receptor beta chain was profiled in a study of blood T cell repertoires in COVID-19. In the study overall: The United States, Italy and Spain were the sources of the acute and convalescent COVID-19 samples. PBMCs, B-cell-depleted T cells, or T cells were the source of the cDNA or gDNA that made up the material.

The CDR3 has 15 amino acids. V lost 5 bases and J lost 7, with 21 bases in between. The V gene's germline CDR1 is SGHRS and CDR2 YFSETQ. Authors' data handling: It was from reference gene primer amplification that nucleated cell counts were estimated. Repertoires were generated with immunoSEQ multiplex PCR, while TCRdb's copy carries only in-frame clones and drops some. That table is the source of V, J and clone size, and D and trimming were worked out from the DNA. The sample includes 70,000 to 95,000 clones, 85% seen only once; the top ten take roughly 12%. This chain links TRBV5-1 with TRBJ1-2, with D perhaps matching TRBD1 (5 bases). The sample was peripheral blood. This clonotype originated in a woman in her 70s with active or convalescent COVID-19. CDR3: CASSYTGTSGGGYTF. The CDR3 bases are TGCGCCAGCAGTTACACCGGGACTAGTGGAGGTGGCTACACCTTC.